Presented here are 23 T cell receptor beta chains from one specimen sequenced in a study of radiation and T cells in renal cell carcinoma. Time point reported: blood 4 weeks post-SBRT, at nephrectomy. As to treatment: 15 Gy SBRT to primary tumor, nephrectomy 4 weeks later. TCRdb keeps only in-frame clones here, not all; method: immunoSEQ multiplex PCR. This table has over 85,000 clones, around four fifths appearing once. The input for sequencing was blood, taken from a patient whose treatment included radiotherapy and nephrectomy. Every receptor here comes from a man in his forties or fifties with renal cell carcinoma.

The chain carries TRBV7-9 and TRBJ1-5, with D tentatively TRBD1 (5 bases). The CDR3 sequence is 15 residues long. The V gene's germline CDR1 is SEHNR and CDR2 FQNEAQ (reference sequence). V dropped 2 bases and J dropped 2 bases, with 10 bases sitting between them. The CDR3 spells CASSLQGFGNQPQHF. The CDR3 region has the DNA TGTGCCAGCAGCTTACAGGGTTTTGGCAATCAGCCCCAGCATTTT.

The count of this clone is one. The chain recombines TRBV29-1 with TRBJ2-2, with 8 bases lining up with TRBD2. The germline V gene encodes CDR1 SQVTM and CDR2 ANQGSEA. The ends lost 1 base at V and 6 bases at J; junction bases unmatched: 4. This CDR3 is 14 amino acids long. The CDR3, as DNA: TGCAGCGTTGAAGCGGGAGGGCCTTCCGGGGAGCTGTTTTTT. It translates to CSVEAGGPSGELFF.

The rearrangement joins TRBV9 to TRBJ1-1; D is perhaps TRBD1 (5 bases). This CDR3 region has 15 residues. Between the trimmed V and J ends, which lost 0 bases and 8 bases, there was a span of 17 bases. Germline V gene lookup returns CDR1 SGDLS and CDR2 YYNGEE. DNA of the CDR3: TGTGCCAGCAGCGTAGCTCAGGGCTCTTTTGGGGAAGCTTTCTTT. Translation: CASSVAQGSFGEAFF. Full variable domain (missing parts from reference TRBV9 and TRBJ1-1): DSGVTQTPKHLITATGQRVTLRCSPRSGDLSVYWYQQSLDQGLQFLIQYYNGEERAKGNILERFSAQQFPDLHSELNLSSLELGDSALYFCASSVAQGSFGEAFFGQGTRLTVV.

The rearrangement uses TRBV2 and TRBJ2-2; 8 bases agree with TRBD1. This CDR3 has 16 residues. The J segment lost 6 bases and the V segment lost 6 bases, leaving 12 bases of the junction unmatched. CDR1 SNHLY and CDR2 FYNNEI come from the germline V gene. CDR3 in amino acids: CASSIWTGYIAGELFF. In nucleotides, the CDR3 is TGTGCCAGCAGCATCTGGACAGGGTATATCGCCGGGGAGCTGTTTTTT.

The chain recombines TRBV10-3 with TRBJ1-5, with D hard to call. Germline V gene data show CDR1 as ENHRY and CDR2 as SYGVKD. V was pared by 6 bases and J by 2 bases, with 17 bases between. The CDR3 is made up of 16 amino acids. In nucleotides, the CDR3 is TGTGCCATCAGCCAATCAACCCTGGGAGGCAATCAGCCCCAGCATTTT. Amino acid sequence: CAISQSTLGGNQPQHF.

The gene calls are TRBV18 and TRBJ2-7; 8 nucleotides align to TRBD1. V trimming: 2 bases; J trimming: 7 bases; junction bases outside the gene matches: 10. The germline gives CDR1 KGHSH, CDR2 LQKENI. The CDR3 runs to 15 residues. Here the CDR3 DNA reads TGTGCCAGCTCACCAGGGACAGGTGTTGGCTTGGAGCAGTACTTC. Protein sequence: CASSPGTGVGLEQYF. The full variable domain, in which reference TRBV18 and TRBJ2-7 provide the parts outside the CDR3, is NAGVMQNPRHLVRRRGQEARLRCSPMKGHSHVYWYRQLPEEGLKFMVYLQKENIIDESGMPKERFSAEFPKEGPSILRIQQVVRGDSAAYFCASSPGTGVGLEQYFGPGTRLTVT.

This chain uses TRBV2 with TRBJ2-7, with D maybe TRBD1 (6 bases). V was cut by 2 bases and J by 3 bases, with 11 bases left in between. This CDR3 has 14 residues. In germline, CDR1 is SNHLY, CDR2 FYNNEI. CDR3 sequence (DNA): TGTGCCAGCAGTGAACAGGGGCCAAACTACGAGCAGTACTTC. Its translation is CASSEQGPNYEQYF.

This clone occurred many times. This chain connects TRBV7-8 to TRBJ2-7, with a weak D call TRBD1 (6 bases). V was trimmed by 5 bases and J by 5 bases, leaving 16 bases between them. The CDR3 loop spans 14 amino acids. CDR1 and CDR2 from the germline V gene are SGHVS and FQNEAQ. In nucleotides, the CDR3 is TGTGCCAGCAGCCGCCTGGACAGCCCCAACGAGCAGTACTTC. Translated, it gives CASSRLDSPNEQYF.

CDR3 region: CASSVTGLGNTIYF. As DNA, the CDR3 is TGTGCCAGCAGCGTGACAGGGTTAGGAAACACCATATATTTT. J is TRBJ1-3 and V is TRBV5-8, with 7 bases fitting TRBD1. This CDR3 has 14 residues. Looked up from germline, CDR1 is SGHTS and CDR2 is YDEGEE. Trimming cost V 4 bases and J 4 bases; bases outside gene matches: 5.

The V gene is TRBV4-1, the J gene TRBJ2-7, with TRBD2 as a possible D gene (6 bases). This CDR3 comprises 16 residues. Germline lookup yields CDR1 MGHRA and CDR2 YSYEKL. Trimming stripped 1 base from V and 4 bases from J, with 17 bases between. CDR3 residues: CASSQVSPSAAYEQYF. CDR3 coding DNA: TGCGCCAGCAGCCAAGTCTCGCCTAGCGCAGCTTACGAGCAGTACTTC.

The chain combines TRBV6-1 with TRBJ1-2; the D gene is possibly TRBD1 (6 bases). Germline V gene sequence: CDR1 MNHNS, CDR2 SASEGT. The CDR3 spans 15 residues. The V gene lost 1 base and the J gene lost 3 bases, with 12 bases spanning the gap. This chain's CDR3 is CASSEVGGRDYGYTF. CDR3 coding DNA: TGTGCCAGCAGTGAAGTCGGGGGGCGAGACTATGGCTACACCTTC.

The rearrangement links TRBV9 to TRBJ2-1, with D unclear. The V and J ends lost 3 bases and 4 bases respectively, with 5 bases between them. CDR1 SGDLS and CDR2 YYNGEE come from the germline V gene. The CDR3 consists of 12 residues. The CDR3, as DNA: TGTGCCAGCAGCGGGGCGTACAATGAGCAGTTCTTC. As protein: CASSGAYNEQFF.

The chain links TRBV7-6 to TRBJ1-2; D is possibly TRBD1 (5 bases). The CDR3 covers 15 residues. The V end was cut by 5 bases, the J end by 2 bases, with 15 bases between. Germline V gene data show CDR1 as SGHVS and CDR2 as FNYEAQ. CDR3 nucleotide sequence: TGTGCCAGCAGCCCACTCGGGGGGACCAACTATGGCTACACCTTC. Translating gives CASSPLGGTNYGYTF.

V gene TRBV6-1 combines with J gene TRBJ2-5; D gene unclear. Germline V gene data show CDR1 as MNHNS and CDR2 as SASEGT. With 0 bases removed from V and 1 base from J, the gap between germline ends came to 9 bases. The CDR3 contains 15 residues. CDR3 amino acids: CASSEAAGLQETQYF. Written as DNA, the CDR3 is TGTGCCAGCAGTGAAGCGGCAGGTCTCCAAGAGACCCAGTACTTC.

This clone was seen only a few times. In DNA form, the CDR3 reads TGTGCCAGCAGTTTAGCCGGGACAGTTTATGGCTACACCTTC. Protein product: CASSLAGTVYGYTF. The chain uses TRBV28 and TRBJ1-2, with 7 positions matching TRBD1. V shed 2 bases, J shed 5 bases, and the junction held 5 bases outside the gene matches. CDR1 MDHEN and CDR2 SYDVKM come from the germline V gene. This CDR3 has 14 amino acids.

This chain joins TRBV11-3 and TRBJ2-6; TRBD1 matches at 9 bases. V shed 4 bases and J 0 bases; nucleotides not matched to a gene: 4. Per the germline V gene, CDR1 is SGHNT and CDR2 is YENEEA. The CDR3 is 17 residues long. CDR3 loop: CASSSGQGTSGANVLTF. The CDR3 bases are TGTGCCAGCAGCTCAGGACAGGGGACCTCTGGGGCCAACGTCCTGACTTTC. Full variable domain (remainder filled in from reference TRBV11-3 and TRBJ2-6): EAGVVQSPRYKIIEKKQPVAFWCNPISGHNTLYWYLQNLGQGPELLIRYENEEAVDDSQLPKDRFSAERLKGVDSTLKIQPAELGDSAVYLCASSSGQGTSGANVLTFGAGSRLTVL.

V gene TRBV30 combines with J gene TRBJ1-1; possibly TRBD1 for D (6 bases). Germline V gene data show CDR1 as GTSNPN and CDR2 as SVGIG (reference sequence). This CDR3 spans 13 amino acids. With 0 bases removed from V and 4 bases from J, the gap between germline ends came to 9 bases. Written as DNA, the CDR3 is TGTGCCTGGAGTGTAGAGGGGGGCACTGAAGCTTTCTTT. It yields the protein CAWSVEGGTEAFF. The full variable domain, rest sourced from reference TRBV30 and TRBJ1-1, is SQTIHQWPATLVQPVGSPLSLECTVEGTSNPNLYWYRQAAGRGLQLLFYSVGIGQISSEVPQNLSASRPQDRQFILSSKKLLLSDSGFYLCAWSVEGGTEAFFGQGTRLTVV.

The V call is TRBV28, the J call TRBJ2-5; 8 bases align to TRBD1. Per germline, CDR1 MDHEN and CDR2 SYDVKM. With 7 bases clipped from V and 5 bases from J, the junction kept 12 bases outside the gene matches. The CDR3 sequence is 15 residues long. In DNA, the CDR3 is TGTGCCAGCAAAAATTGGGGAACAGGGGGGGAGACCCAGTACTTC. Translation: CASKNWGTGGETQYF.

The chain couples TRBV5-1 to TRBJ2-5, with TRBD2 matching 9 bases. CDR1 and CDR2 (germline): SGHRS, YFSETQ. The CDR3 covers 15 residues. V was clipped by 0 bases and J by 4 bases; unmatched bases: 4. CDR3: CASSLVAGVRETQYF. The CDR3 nucleotides are TGCGCCAGCAGCTTGGTAGCGGGAGTCCGAGAGACCCAGTACTTC. The full variable domain, with the rest looked up from reference TRBV5-1 and TRBJ2-5, is KAGVTQTPRYLIKTRGQQVTLSCSPISGHRSVSWYQQTPGQGLQFLFEYFSETQRNKGNFPGRFSGRQFSNSRSEMNVSTLELGDSALYLCASSLVAGVRETQYFGPGTRLLVL.

This sequence joins TRBV5-1 and TRBJ2-6, with TRBD1 matching 9 bases. This CDR3 has 17 residues. Germline V CDR1 and CDR2: SGHRS, YFSETQ. Trimming cost V 3 bases and J 0 bases; bases outside gene matches: 4. CDR3 coding DNA: TGCGCCAGCAGCTGGGAACAGGGGGCCTCTGGGGCCAACGTCCTGACTTTC. It yields the protein CASSWEQGASGANVLTF.

This chain connects TRBV9 to TRBJ2-5; 7 nucleotides align to TRBD2. CDR1 SGDLS and CDR2 YYNGEE come from the germline V gene. The CDR3 covers 14 residues. V gave up 4 bases and J gave up 9 bases; unmatched junction bases: 12. CDR3 in DNA: TGTGCCAGCAGCCATGGGACTACCGCCGGGGCCCAGTACTTC. This translates into CASSHGTTAGAQYF.

This chain links TRBV5-1 with TRBJ1-1; D ambiguous. This CDR3 spans 14 amino acids. The germline V and J ends were trimmed by 0 bases and 1 base, with 7 bases remaining between them. Germline values: CDR1 SGHRS, CDR2 YFSETQ. CDR3 sequence: CASSLAASNTEAFF. CDR3 nucleotide sequence: TGCGCCAGCAGCTTGGCCGCCTCGAACACTGAAGCTTTCTTT.

The CDR3 protein is CASSLVTGGNFYEQYF. CDR3 coding DNA: TGTGCCAGCAGCTTAGTAACAGGGGGAAATTTCTACGAGCAGTACTTC. The chain recombines TRBV7-2 with TRBJ2-7, with 8 bases matching TRBD1. The CDR3 sequence is 16 residues long. Germline V gives CDR1 SGHTA, CDR2 FQGNSA. J lost 3 bases, V lost 1 base, and 8 bases had no gene match.